The sequence of this T cell receptor beta chain was determined in a study of technical replicates of blood from a handful of donors. This table comes from immunoSEQ multiplex PCR, and its TCRdb copy is limited to in-frame clones, with some not included. The sample includes 75,000 to 95,000 clones, nearly 97% of them seen just once. The CDR3 totals 17 residues. The TCR originated in a human donor in good health. The chain is built from TRBV21-1 and TRBJ1-1; no check of the table's D call, TRBD1, against the DNA was made. TRBV21-1 constitutes a pseudogene. Sequencing was done on a sample of T cells isolated from PBMCs. This chain's CDR3 is CASSNTIRQGPNTEAFF. For the CDR3, the DNA is TGTGCCAGCAGCAACACCATTCGGCAGGGCCCGAACACTGAAGCTTTCTTT.